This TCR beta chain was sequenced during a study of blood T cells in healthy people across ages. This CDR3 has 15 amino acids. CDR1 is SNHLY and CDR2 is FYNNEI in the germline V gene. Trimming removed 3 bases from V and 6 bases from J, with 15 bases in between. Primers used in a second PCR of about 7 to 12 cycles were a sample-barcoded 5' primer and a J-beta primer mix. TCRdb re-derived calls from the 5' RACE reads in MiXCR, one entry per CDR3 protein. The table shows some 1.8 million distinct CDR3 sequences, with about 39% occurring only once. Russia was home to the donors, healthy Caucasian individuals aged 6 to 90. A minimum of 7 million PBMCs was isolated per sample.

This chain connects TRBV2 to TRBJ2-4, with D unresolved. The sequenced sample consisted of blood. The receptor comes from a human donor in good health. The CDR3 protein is CASSDLNSGGNIQYF. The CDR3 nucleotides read TGTGCCAGCAGTGATTTGAATAGTGGTGGAAACATTCAGTACTTC.